The following is a T cell receptor (beta chain) sequence with its context. Its antigen target is currently unknown. No much larger clonotype is one base removed from it; base qualities were not supplied. V trim: 4 bases; J trim: 5 bases; unmatched bases: 12. The germline V gene gives CDR1 as MGHDK and CDR2 as SYGVNS. There are 16 amino acids in the CDR3, from cysteine to phenylalanine inclusive. Only the CDR3 region is kept as DNA, spanning 48 bases read in frame from base 1. The sample comes from a study of T cell repertoires in cytomegalovirus infection (dated by TCRdb to about 2019). Background on the whole study: Because public TCR beta signatures pointed to carriage of CMV infection together with the matching HLA type, the HLA type of each donor mattered for the analysis.

The instrument was an Illumina HiSeq 1500. In TCRdb, the public reads were trimmed at Q25 with fastp and aligned with MiXCR, with productive beta chains retained. CDR3 protein duplicates are merged, each entry listing the most common genes and DNA. The sample contains roughly 190,000 distinct CDR3 sequences, roughly 9.8% of them found a single time. The top ten clonotypes cover approximately 4.2% of the sample. What the authors observed across the whole study: The ex vivo response was dominated by HLA-C-restricted CMV-specific TCR beta clonotypes, which also provided the single most frequent clonotype in two of eight donors. Cumulative frequency of public TCR beta family members discriminated carriers of CMV infection plus the relevant HLA type in this cohort and an independent roughly 330-donor cohort.

The TCR was taken from a human donor in good health (CMV status not recorded). Some clones in this sample may be carry-over from other donors' samples. The chain uses TRBV25-1 and TRBJ1-1, with 8 bases aligning to TRBD1. The specimen was PBMCs. The bases are TGTGCCAGCAGTGGATGGACAGGGTCTGAGAAAACTGAAGCTTTCTTT. Translation gives CASSGWTGSEKTEAFF.